The present TCR beta chain was sequenced within a study of T cells after yellow fever vaccination. This CDR3 is built from 13 residues. Trimming shortened V by 6 bases and J by 8 bases, and 19 bases separated the two germline ends. Germline CDR1 DFQATT, CDR2 SNEGSKA (reference sequence). Production of TCR cDNA was by 5'RACE template switching, which also added a universal primer site and UMIs. Using its own MiXCR run on the 5' RACE reads, TCRdb lists one record per CDR3 protein. This table holds about 340,000 distinct CDR3 sequences, almost 4% found once. This rearrangement joins TRBV20-1 to TRBJ1-2, with D unclear. The receptor's source is a young man who received the YFV17D yellow fever vaccine. Sequenced material: PBMCs, taken 5 days after the yellow fever booster vaccination. This CDR3 reads CSASDWASYGYTF. The CDR3 coding sequence is TGCAGTGCCTCAGACTGGGCAAGTTACGGCTACACCTTC.